This T cell receptor beta chain is drawn from a study of breast tumors, draining lymph nodes, adjacent tissues. The study's findings and limits: Tumor and nontumor repertoires were significantly more similar in luminal-like than in basal-like breast cancer. Compared with lymph nodes, tumors were less diverse; compared with nontumor tissue, more. Data only fit, rather than demonstrated, lymph node origin of most tumor T cells. Most tumor T cells seemingly derive from lymph node, then expand in tumor.

This clonotype was detected many times. Its antigen is not known. Compared with germline, one end of the junction differs, possibly owing to a read error. This CDR3 spans 15 amino acids. Germline CDR1 SGHTA, CDR2 FQGNSA. Samples came from axillary lymph nodes draining the breast cancer. TCRdb redid the calling of the multiplex PCR reads with MiXCR, one entry per CDR3 protein. Of 150,000 to 200,000 distinct CDR3 sequences in the sample, around 33% were seen once. The sequence came from a female donor with breast cancer. Some clones in this sample may be carry-over from other donors' samples. The sequenced sample consisted of axillary lymph node tissue. The rearrangement joins TRBV7-2 to TRBJ1-2; maybe TRBD1 (5 bases). The chain's CDR3 is CASSSFGGTNYGYPF. In nucleotides, the CDR3 is TGTGCCAGCAGCTCCTTCGGAGGGACTAACTATGGCTACCCCTTC. The variable domain in full, completed from reference TRBV7-2 and TRBJ1-2, reads GAGVSQSPSNKVTEKGKDVELRCDPISGHTALYWYRQSLGQGLEFLIYFQGNSAPDKSGLPSDRFSAERTGGSVSTLTIQRTQQEDSAVYLCASSSFGGTNYGYPFGSGTRLTVV.